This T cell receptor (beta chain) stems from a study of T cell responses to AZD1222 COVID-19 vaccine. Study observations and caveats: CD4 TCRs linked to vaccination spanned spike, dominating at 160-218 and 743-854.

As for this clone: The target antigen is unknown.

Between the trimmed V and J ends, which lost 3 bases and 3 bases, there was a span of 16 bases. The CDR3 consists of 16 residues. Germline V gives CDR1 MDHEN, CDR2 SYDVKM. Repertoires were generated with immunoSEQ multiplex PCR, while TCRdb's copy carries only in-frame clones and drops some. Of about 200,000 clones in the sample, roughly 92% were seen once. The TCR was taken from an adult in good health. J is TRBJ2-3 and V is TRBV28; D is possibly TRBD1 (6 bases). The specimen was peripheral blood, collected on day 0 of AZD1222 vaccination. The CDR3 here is CASSFLGAKVTDTQYF. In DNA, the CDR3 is TGTGCCAGCAGTTTCCTGGGGGCGAAAGTTACAGATACGCAGTATTTT.